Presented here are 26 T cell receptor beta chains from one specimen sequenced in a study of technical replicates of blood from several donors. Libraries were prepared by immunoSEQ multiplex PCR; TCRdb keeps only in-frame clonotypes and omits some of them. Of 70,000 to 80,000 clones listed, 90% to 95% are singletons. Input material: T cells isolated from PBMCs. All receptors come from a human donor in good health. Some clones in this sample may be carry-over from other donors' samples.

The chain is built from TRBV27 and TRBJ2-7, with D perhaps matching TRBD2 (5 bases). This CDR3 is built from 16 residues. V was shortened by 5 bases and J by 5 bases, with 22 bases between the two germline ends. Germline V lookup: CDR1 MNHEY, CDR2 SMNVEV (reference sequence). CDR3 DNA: TGTGCCAGCAGTCCGTATCTAGCAATCTTACCCAACGAGCAGTACTTC. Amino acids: CASSPYLAILPNEQYF.

The CDR3 DNA follows: TGTGCCAGCAGCGTAGAGGGCAGGGGGCGCGACGAGCAGTACTTC. Amino acids: CASSVEGRGRDEQYF. The V gene is TRBV9, the J gene TRBJ2-7, with 8 bases matching TRBD1. Germline values: CDR1 SGDLS, CDR2 YYNGEE. The CDR3 runs 15 residues. Trimming at V came to 0 bases and at J to 5 bases, leaving 7 bases not matched to a gene.

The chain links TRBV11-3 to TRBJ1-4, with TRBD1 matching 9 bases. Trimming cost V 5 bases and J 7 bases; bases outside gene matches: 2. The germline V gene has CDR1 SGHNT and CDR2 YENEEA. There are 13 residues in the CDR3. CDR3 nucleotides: TGTGCCAGCAGCAAGGACAGGGGTGAAAAACTGTTTTTT. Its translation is CASSKDRGEKLFF.

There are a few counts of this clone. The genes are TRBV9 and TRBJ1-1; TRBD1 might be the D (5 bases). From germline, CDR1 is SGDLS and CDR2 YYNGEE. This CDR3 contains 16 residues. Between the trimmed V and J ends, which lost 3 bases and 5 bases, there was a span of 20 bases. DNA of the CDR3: TGTGCCAGCAGCGGGGGCCATGGGGTTGACGGAACTGAAGCTTTCTTT. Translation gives CASSGGHGVDGTEAFF.

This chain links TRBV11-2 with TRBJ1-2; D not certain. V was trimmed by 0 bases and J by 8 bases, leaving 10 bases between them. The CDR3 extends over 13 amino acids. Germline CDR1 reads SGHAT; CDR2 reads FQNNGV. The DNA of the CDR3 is TGTGCCAGCAGCTTAGATGCTGGGAGGGGCTACACCTTC. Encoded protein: CASSLDAGRGYTF.

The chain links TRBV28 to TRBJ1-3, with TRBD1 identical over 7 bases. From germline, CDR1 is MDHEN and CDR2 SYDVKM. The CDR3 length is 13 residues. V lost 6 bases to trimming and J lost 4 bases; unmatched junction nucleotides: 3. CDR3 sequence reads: CASSGTVGNTIYF. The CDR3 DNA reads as TGTGCCAGCAGCGGGACAGTAGGAAACACCATATATTTT. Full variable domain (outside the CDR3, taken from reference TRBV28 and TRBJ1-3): DVKVTQSSRYLVKRTGEKVFLECVQDMDHENMFWYRQDPGLGLRLIYFSYDVKMKEKGDIPEGYSVSREKKERFSLILESASTNQTSMYLCASSGTVGNTIYFGEGSWLTVV.

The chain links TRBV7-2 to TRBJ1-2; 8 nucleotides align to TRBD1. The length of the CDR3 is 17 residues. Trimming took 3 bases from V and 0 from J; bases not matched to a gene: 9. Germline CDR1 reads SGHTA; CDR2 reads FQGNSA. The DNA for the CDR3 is TGTGCCAGCAGCTTCGTGACAGGGGACCCAGCTAACTATGGCTACACCTTC. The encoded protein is CASSFVTGDPANYGYTF.

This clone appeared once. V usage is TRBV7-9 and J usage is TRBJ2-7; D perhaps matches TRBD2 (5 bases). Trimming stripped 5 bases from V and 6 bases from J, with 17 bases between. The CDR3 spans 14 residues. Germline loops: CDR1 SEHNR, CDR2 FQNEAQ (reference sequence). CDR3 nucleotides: TGTGCCAGCAGCCCCTCCGGGATACCCATCGAGCAGTACTTC. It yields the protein CASSPSGIPIEQYF.

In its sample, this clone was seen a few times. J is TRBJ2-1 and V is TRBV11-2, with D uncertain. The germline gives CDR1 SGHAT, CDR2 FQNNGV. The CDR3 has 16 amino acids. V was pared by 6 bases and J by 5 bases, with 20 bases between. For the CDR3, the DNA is TGTGCCAGCAGTCAAATGCCCGCAGGCAGGAACAATGAGCAGTTCTTC. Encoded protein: CASSQMPAGRNNEQFF.

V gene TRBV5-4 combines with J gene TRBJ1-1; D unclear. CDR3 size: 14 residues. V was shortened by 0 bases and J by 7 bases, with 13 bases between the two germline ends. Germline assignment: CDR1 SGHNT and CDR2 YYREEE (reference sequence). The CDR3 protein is CASSLAVDLDEAFF. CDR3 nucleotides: TGTGCCAGCAGCTTGGCGGTAGATCTAGATGAAGCTTTCTTT.

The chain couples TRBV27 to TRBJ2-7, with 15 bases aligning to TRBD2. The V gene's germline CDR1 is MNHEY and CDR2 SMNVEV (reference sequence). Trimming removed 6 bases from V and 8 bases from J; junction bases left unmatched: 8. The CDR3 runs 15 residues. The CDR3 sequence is CASSTGTSGGRQQYF. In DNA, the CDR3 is TGTGCCAGCAGCACCGGGACTAGCGGGGGGCGACAGCAGTACTTC.

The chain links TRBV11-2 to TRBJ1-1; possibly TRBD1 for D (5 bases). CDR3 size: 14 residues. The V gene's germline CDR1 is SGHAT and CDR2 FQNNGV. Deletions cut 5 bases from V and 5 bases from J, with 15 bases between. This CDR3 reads CASSNTREGTEAFF. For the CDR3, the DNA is TGTGCCAGCAGCAACACCCGGGAGGGGACTGAAGCTTTCTTT.

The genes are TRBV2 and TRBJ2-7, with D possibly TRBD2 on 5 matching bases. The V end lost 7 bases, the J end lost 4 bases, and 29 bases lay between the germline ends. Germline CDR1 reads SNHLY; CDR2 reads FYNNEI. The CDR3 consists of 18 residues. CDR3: CASNEREGVIPPSYEQYF. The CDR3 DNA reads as TGTGCCAGCAACGAGCGAGAGGGTGTTATCCCCCCGTCTTACGAGCAGTACTTC.

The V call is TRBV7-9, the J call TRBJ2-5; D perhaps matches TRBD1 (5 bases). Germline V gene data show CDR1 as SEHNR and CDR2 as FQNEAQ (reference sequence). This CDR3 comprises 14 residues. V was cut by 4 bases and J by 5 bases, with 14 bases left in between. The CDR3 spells CASSSYKGRETQYF. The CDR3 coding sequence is TGTGCCAGCAGCTCCTACAAGGGGCGGGAGACCCAGTACTTC.

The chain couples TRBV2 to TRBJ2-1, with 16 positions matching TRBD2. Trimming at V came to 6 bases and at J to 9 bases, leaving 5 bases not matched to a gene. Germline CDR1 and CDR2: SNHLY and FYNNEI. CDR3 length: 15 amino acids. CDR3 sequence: CASRGTSGGALEQFF. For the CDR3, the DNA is TGTGCCAGCAGGGGGACTAGCGGGGGGGCGCTTGAGCAGTTCTTC.

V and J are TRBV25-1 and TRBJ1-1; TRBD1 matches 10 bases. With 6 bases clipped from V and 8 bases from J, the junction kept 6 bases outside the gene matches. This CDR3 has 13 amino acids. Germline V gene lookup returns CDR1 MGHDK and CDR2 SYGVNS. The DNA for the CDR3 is TGTGCCAGCAGCGCCGGGACAGGGGCAGAAGCTTTCTTT. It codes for CASSAGTGAEAFF.

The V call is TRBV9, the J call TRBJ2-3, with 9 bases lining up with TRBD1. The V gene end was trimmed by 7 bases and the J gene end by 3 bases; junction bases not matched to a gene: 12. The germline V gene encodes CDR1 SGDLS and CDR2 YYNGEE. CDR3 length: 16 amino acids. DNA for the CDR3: TGTGCCAGCCAGAGGTCAGGACAGGGGTGGACAGATACGCAGTATTTT. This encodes CASQRSGQGWTDTQYF.

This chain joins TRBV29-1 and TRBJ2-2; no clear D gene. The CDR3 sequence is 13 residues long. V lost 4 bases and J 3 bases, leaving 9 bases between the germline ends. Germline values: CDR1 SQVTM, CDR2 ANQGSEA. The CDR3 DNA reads TGCAGCGTTGTAGCCCCCTACACCGGGGAGCTGTTTTTT. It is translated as CSVVAPYTGELFF.

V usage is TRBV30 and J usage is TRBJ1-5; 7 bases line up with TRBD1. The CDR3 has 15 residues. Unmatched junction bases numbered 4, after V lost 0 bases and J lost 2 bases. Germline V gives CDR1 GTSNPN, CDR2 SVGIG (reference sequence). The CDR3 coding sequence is TGTGCCTGGAGTGTCCCAGGGGGTGGCAATCAGCCCCAGCATTTT. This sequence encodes CAWSVPGGGNQPQHF.

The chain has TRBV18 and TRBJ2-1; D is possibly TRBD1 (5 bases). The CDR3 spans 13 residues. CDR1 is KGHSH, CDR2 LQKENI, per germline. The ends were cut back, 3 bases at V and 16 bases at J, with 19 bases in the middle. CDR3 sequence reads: CASSPRPGPLKFF. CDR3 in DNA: TGTGCCAGCTCACCTAGACCAGGGCCCCTGAAATTCTTC. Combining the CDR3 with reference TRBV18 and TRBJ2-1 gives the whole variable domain NAGVMQNPRHLVRRRGQEARLRCSPMKGHSHVYWYRQLPEEGLKFMVYLQKENIIDESGMPKERFSAEFPKEGPSILRIQQVVRGDSAAYFCASSPRPGPLKFFGPGTRLTVL.

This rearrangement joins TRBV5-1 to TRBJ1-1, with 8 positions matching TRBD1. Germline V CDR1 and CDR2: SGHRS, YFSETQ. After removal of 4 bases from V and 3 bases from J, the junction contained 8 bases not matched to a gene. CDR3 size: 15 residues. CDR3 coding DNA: TGCGCCAGCAGCGAAGGACAGGGATTCGACACTGAAGCTTTCTTT. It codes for CASSEGQGFDTEAFF.

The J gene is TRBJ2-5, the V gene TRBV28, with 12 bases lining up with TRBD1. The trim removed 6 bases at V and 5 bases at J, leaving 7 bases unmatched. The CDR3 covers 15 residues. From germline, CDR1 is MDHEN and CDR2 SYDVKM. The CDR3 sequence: CASSRDRGLEETQYF. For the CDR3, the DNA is TGTGCCAGCAGCCGGGACAGGGGGCTGGAGGAGACCCAGTACTTC. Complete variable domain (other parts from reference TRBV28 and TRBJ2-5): DVKVTQSSRYLVKRTGEKVFLECVQDMDHENMFWYRQDPGLGLRLIYFSYDVKMKEKGDIPEGYSVSREKKERFSLILESASTNQTSMYLCASSRDRGLEETQYFGPGTRLLVL.

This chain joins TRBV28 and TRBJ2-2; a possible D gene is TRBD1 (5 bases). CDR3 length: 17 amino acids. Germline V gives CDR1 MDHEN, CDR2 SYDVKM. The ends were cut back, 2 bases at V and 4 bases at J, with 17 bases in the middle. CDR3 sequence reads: CASSLVGQLLFTGELFF. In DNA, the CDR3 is TGTGCCAGCAGTTTAGTCGGACAACTCCTGTTCACCGGGGAGCTGTTTTTT.

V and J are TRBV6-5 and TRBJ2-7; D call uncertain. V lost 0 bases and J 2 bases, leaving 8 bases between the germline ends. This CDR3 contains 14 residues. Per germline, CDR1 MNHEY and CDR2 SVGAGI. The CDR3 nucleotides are TGTGCCAGCAGTTACTCGCCCGGTCCCTACGAGCAGTACTTC. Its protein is CASSYSPGPYEQYF.

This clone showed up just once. The CDR3 protein is CASSPLRLAGGLDTGELFF. DNA for the CDR3: TGTGCCAGCAGTCCCTTGAGACTAGCGGGAGGGCTTGACACCGGGGAGCTGTTTTTT. This chain connects TRBV28 to TRBJ2-2; 14 bases are a match to TRBD2. The CDR3 spans 19 residues. V trimming: 5 bases; J trimming: 3 bases; junction bases outside the gene matches: 11. Germline CDR1 MDHEN, CDR2 SYDVKM.

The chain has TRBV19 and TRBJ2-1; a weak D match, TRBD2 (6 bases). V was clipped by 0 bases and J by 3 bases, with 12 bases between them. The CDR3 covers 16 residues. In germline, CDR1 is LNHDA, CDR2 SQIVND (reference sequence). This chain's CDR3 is CASSIDAGTYYNEQFF. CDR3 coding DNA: TGTGCCAGTAGTATAGACGCGGGGACGTACTACAATGAGCAGTTCTTC.